The 9 T cell receptor beta chains reported below all come from one sample, sequenced in a study of metastatic and nonmetastatic thyroid tumors (dated by TCRdb to the early 2020s). Libraries were constructed by PCR. The run used an Illumina HiSeq 4000. Clones were called with MiXCR by TCRdb after fastp trimmed the public reads at Q25, and only in-frame beta chains were retained. In this sample the table shows fewer than 35,000 clones, approximately 20% of which occur a single time. The ten largest account for about 10% of the sample. Before undergoing thyroid surgery, none of the patients had been given any kind of treatment. Sample: blood. The receptors shown here come from a female donor with papillary thyroid cancer or a benign thyroid nodule (not recorded which). Some clones in this sample may be carry-over from other donors' samples.

The count of this clone is one. The gene calls are TRBV11-2 and TRBJ1-2; the match to TRBD1 covers 8 bases. This CDR3 region has 15 residues. Looked up from germline, CDR1 is SGHAT and CDR2 is FQNNGV. The trim removed 0 bases at V and 14 bases at J, leaving 14 bases unmatched. CDR3 region: CASSLETGANYGHTF. The CDR3 DNA follows: TGTGCCAGCAGCTTAGAGACAGGGGCGAACTATGGCCATACCTTC.

A few counts support this clone. The chain combines TRBV27 with TRBJ1-1; D call uncertain. V lost 4 bases, J lost 1 base, and 16 bases lay in between. CDR1 is MNHEY and CDR2 is SMNVEV in the germline V gene (reference sequence). This CDR3 contains 16 residues. The CDR3, as DNA: TGTGCCAGCAGTTACCAGTCGCGAGGCCCGAACACTGAAGCTTTCTTT. Protein: CASSYQSRGPNTEAFF.

This chain joins TRBV5-1 and TRBJ2-3, with 8 bases fitting TRBD2. CDR1 and CDR2 from the germline V gene are SGHRS and YFSETQ. V was pared by 1 base and J by 2 bases, with 9 bases of the junction left unmatched. The CDR3 has 17 amino acids. The CDR3 DNA follows: TGCGCCAGCAGCTTGTCGCCAAGCGGGGGATTCACAGATACGCAGTATTTT. Translated: CASSLSPSGGFTDTQYF.

This clone is termed medium-sized. The chain is built from TRBV6-1 and TRBJ2-7, with 12 bases fitting TRBD2. Germline V gives CDR1 MNHNS, CDR2 SASEGT. Losses at the gene ends were 8 bases for V and 6 bases for J; bases not matched to a gene: 2. This CDR3 is built from 12 residues. The CDR3 DNA reads TGTGCCAGCCTAGCGGGAGGGTCCGAGCAGTACTTC. Its protein product is CASLAGGSEQYF.

With respect to this clone: Being one base from a much bigger clone, this may be a read error. The chain is built from TRBV7-7 and TRBJ2-1; TRBD2 agrees at 10 bases. Germline lookup yields CDR1 SSHAT and CDR2 FNYEAQ (reference sequence). This CDR3 contains 13 residues. CDR3 loop: CASILGLADEQFF. In nucleotides, the CDR3 is TGTGCTAGCATCTTAGGACTAGCGGATGAGCAGTTCTTC.

V gene TRBV9 combines with J gene TRBJ1-2; D is uncertain. Germline V gene sequence: CDR1 SGDLS, CDR2 YYNGEE. This CDR3 contains 14 residues. V lost 0 bases and J 4 bases, leaving 10 bases between the germline ends. CDR3 sequence: CASSVEGQAYGYTF. The CDR3 coding sequence is TGTGCCAGCAGCGTAGAAGGTCAGGCCTATGGCTACACCTTC.

This clone came up many times. The V gene is TRBV10-1, the J gene TRBJ2-7; D unclear. Germline V CDR1 and CDR2: WNHNN, SYGVQD (reference sequence). V lost 8 bases, J lost 2 bases, and 16 bases lay in between. The CDR3 runs to 14 residues. CDR3 protein: CASSPIGSPYEQYF. The CDR3 nucleotides read TGCGCCAGCTCACCGATTGGTTCTCCCTACGAGCAGTACTTC.

The chain carries TRBV7-9 and TRBJ2-1, with D perhaps TRBD2 (5 bases). Germline CDR1 and CDR2: SEHNR and FQNEAQ (reference sequence). The CDR3 is made up of 15 amino acids. V lost 5 bases and J lost 2, with 13 bases in between. The CDR3 here is CASSLGLSAYNEQFF. The CDR3 DNA follows: TGTGCCAGCAGCCTCGGACTTTCGGCCTACAATGAGCAGTTCTTC.

This clone showed up just a few times. The V and J genes are TRBV6-1 and TRBJ2-1, with 10 bases aligning to TRBD1. Germline CDR1 and CDR2: MNHNS and SASEGT. V lost 5 bases and J lost 8; bases outside the gene matches: 6. The CDR3 spans 14 residues. CDR3 loop: CASSRTGGNDEQFF. CDR3 nucleotide sequence: TGTGCCAGCAGTAGGACAGGGGGTAACGATGAGCAGTTCTTC.